This T cell receptor (beta chain) derives from a study of Graves' ophthalmopathy and Graves' hyperthyroidism. RNA transcripts were the source from which TCR beta CDR3 regions were amplified. HTBI primers served in a first-round RT-PCR, which a second-round multiplex PCR followed. TCRdb re-called the multiplex PCR reads with MiXCR, one entry per CDR3 protein. The sample has hundreds of thousands of distinct CDR3 sequences; roughly 39% are singletons. Study results and caveats: The model flagged ophthalmopathy progression at more than 70% sensitivity and 72.22% specificity.

Germline V gives CDR1 SGHVS, CDR2 FQNEAQ. The CDR3 runs to 13 residues. V lost 9 bases and J lost 2, with 10 bases in between. This clonotype was picked up many times. Antigen: not known. Sequencing was done on a sample of peripheral blood. This chain joins TRBV7-8 and TRBJ1-4; D gene unclear. This clonotype originated in an adult man with Graves' ophthalmopathy. The DNA for the CDR3 is TGTGCCAGTCGGTCTGTTACTAATGAAAAACTGTTTTTT. This encodes CASRSVTNEKLFF.